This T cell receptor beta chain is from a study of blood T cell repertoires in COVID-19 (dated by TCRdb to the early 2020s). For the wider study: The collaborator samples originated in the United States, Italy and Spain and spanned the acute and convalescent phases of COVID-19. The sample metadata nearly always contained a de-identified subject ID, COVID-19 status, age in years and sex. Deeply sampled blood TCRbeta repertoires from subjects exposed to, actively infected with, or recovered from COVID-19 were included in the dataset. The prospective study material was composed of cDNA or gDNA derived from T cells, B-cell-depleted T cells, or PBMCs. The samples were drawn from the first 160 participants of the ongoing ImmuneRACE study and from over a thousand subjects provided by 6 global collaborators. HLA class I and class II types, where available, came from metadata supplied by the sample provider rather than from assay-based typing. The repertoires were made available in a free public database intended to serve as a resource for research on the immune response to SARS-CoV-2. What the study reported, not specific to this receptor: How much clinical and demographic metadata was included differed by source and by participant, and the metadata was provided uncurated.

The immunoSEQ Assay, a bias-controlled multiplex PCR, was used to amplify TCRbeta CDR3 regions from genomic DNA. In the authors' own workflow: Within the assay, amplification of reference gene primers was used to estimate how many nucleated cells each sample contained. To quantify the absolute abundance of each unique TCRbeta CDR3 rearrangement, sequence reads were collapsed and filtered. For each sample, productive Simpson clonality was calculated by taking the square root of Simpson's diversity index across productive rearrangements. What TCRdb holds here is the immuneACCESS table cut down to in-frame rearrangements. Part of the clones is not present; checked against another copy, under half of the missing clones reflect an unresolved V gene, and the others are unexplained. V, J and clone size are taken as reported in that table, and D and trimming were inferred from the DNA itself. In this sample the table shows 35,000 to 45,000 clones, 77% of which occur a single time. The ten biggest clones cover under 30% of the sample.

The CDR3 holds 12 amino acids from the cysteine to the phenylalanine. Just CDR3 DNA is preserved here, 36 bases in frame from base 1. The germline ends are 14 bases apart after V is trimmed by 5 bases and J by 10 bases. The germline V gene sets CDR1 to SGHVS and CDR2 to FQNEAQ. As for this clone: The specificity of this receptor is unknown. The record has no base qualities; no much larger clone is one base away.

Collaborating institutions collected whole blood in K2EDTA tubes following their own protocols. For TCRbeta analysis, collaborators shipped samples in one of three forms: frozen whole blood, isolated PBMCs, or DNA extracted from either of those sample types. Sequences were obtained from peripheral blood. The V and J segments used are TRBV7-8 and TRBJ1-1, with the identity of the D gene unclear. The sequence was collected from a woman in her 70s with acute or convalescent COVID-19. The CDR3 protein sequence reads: CASSPLGSRAFF. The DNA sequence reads TGTGCCAGCAGCCCCCTCGGTAGTAGAGCTTTCTTT.